Following are 8 T cell receptor beta chains from one sample sequenced in a study of ipilimumab plus nivolumab after autologous stem cell transplantation. Profiling relied on immunoSEQ multiplex PCR, and the TCRdb table lists in-frame clones only, not all of them. Found here are about 40,000 clones, almost 95% of them singletons; the top ten hold over 0.85%. The starting material was PBMCs, obtained in a trial of ipilimumab plus nivolumab as post-transplant consolidation. All receptors come from a male donor with multiple myeloma.

V and J are TRBV13 and TRBJ1-1; D unclear. CDR3 length: 15 residues. Germline lookup yields CDR1 PRHDT and CDR2 FYEKMQ (reference sequence). V lost 0 bases and J lost 1, with 9 bases in between. CDR3 bases: TGTGCCAGCAGCTTAGGCCTAAGACGGAACACTGAAGCTTTCTTT. It encodes CASSLGLRRNTEAFF. Full variable domain (remainder filled in from reference TRBV13 and TRBJ1-1): AAGVIQSPRHLIKEKRETATLKCYPIPRHDTVYWYQQGPGQDPQFLISFYEKMQSDKGSIPDRFSAQQFSDYHSELNMSSLELGDSALYFCASSLGLRRNTEAFFGQGTRLTVV.

The rearrangement links TRBV5-1 to TRBJ1-5; D remains ambiguous. The length of the CDR3 is 14 residues. Germline V lookup: CDR1 SGHRS, CDR2 YFSETQ. V was pared by 4 bases and J by 6 bases, with 14 bases between. The DNA of the CDR3 is TGCGCCAGCAGCGTGGGCCTCCCCGGTCAGCCCCAGCATTTT. Translated: CASSVGLPGQPQHF. Based on the CDR3 plus reference TRBV5-1 and TRBJ1-5, the full variable domain is KAGVTQTPRYLIKTRGQQVTLSCSPISGHRSVSWYQQTPGQGLQFLFEYFSETQRNKGNFPGRFSGRQFSNSRSEMNVSTLELGDSALYLCASSVGLPGQPQHFGDGTRLSIL.

This chain links TRBV6-1 with TRBJ2-5; 9 nucleotides line up with TRBD1. Per the germline V gene, CDR1 is MNHNS and CDR2 is SASEGT. Trimming took 10 bases from V and 1 from J; bases not matched to a gene: 4. The CDR3 runs 13 residues. The chain's CDR3 is CANRGQGQETQYF. The CDR3 DNA is TGTGCCAATCGGGGACAGGGCCAAGAGACCCAGTACTTC.

The chain carries TRBV19 and TRBJ1-5; no reliable D call. The length of the CDR3 is 15 residues. Germline assignment: CDR1 LNHDA and CDR2 SQIVND (reference sequence). With 0 bases removed from V and 3 bases from J, the gap between germline ends came to 9 bases. This CDR3 is CASSIDHFFNQPQHF. The CDR3 DNA follows: TGTGCCAGTAGTATAGATCATTTCTTCAATCAGCCCCAGCATTTT.

This rearrangement joins TRBV14 to TRBJ1-1; 9 bases are shared with TRBD1. Germline V gene lookup returns CDR1 SGHDN and CDR2 FVKESK. Trimming took 5 bases from V and 5 from J; bases not matched to a gene: 9. The CDR3 loop spans 15 amino acids. CDR3 in amino acids: CASSKSTGGYTEAFF. CDR3 DNA: TGTGCCAGCAGCAAATCTACAGGGGGCTATACTGAAGCTTTCTTT. Complete variable domain (other parts from reference TRBV14 and TRBJ1-1): EAGVTQFPSHSVIEKGQTVTLRCDPISGHDNLYWYRRVMGKEIKFLLHFVKESKQDESGMPNNRFLAERTGGTYSTLKVQPAELEDSGVYFCASSKSTGGYTEAFFGQGTRLTVV.

J is TRBJ2-3 and V is TRBV29-1; a possible D gene is TRBD1 (5 bases). Germline loops: CDR1 SQVTM, CDR2 ANQGSEA. V was pared by 8 bases and J by 1 base, with 13 bases between. The CDR3 contains 13 residues. CDR3 sequence (DNA): TGCAGCATCAAGACACAGGGCACAGATACGCAGTATTTT. Translation gives CSIKTQGTDTQYF.

The V call is TRBV29-1, the J call TRBJ2-1; D possibly corresponds to TRBD2 (5 bases). The germline gives CDR1 SQVTM, CDR2 ANQGSEA. The CDR3 totals 14 residues. The V gene lost 8 bases and the J gene lost 0 bases, with 14 bases spanning the gap. The CDR3 nucleotides are TGCAGCTACAGCGGAGCGAGCTCCTACAATGAGCAGTTCTTC. Translation: CSYSGASSYNEQFF.

This clone appeared once. The chain links TRBV10-3 to TRBJ1-1; D unresolved. Trimming removed 6 bases at V and 3 bases at J, with 14 bases between. CDR1 ENHRY and CDR2 SYGVKD come from the germline V gene. The CDR3 runs 14 residues. CDR3 sequence reads: CAISASFGDTEAFF. In nucleotides, the CDR3 is TGTGCCATCAGCGCCAGCTTCGGGGACACTGAAGCTTTCTTT.